Sequencing of this TCR beta chain was carried out in a study of T-cell memory formation after mild COVID-19. The germline V gene encodes CDR1 LNHDA and CDR2 SQIVND (reference sequence). This CDR3 is built from 15 residues. Trimming removed 3 bases from V and 5 bases from J; junction bases left unmatched: 4. Overall study results and limits: Clones that got smaller from day 15 to 85 had even CD4/CD8, while clones growing later tipped toward CD4+.

A remark on this clonotype: The antigen remains undetermined.

TCRdb re-called the 5' RACE reads with MiXCR, one entry per CDR3 protein. The repertoire has about half a million distinct CDR3 sequences, 15% to 20% of them found once; the top ten carry more than 9%. The chain recombines TRBV19 with TRBJ2-5, with 12 bases that match TRBD2. The specimen sequenced was PBMCs or a T cell subset sorted from them (not recorded which). This TCR was recovered from an adult woman who had mild COVID-19 (a few samples of this study predate the infection). Cell type and time point are not known. CDR3 bases: TGTGCCAGTAGTATTGGGACTAGCGGGTGGGAGACCCAGTACTTC. This gives the protein CASSIGTSGWETQYF.